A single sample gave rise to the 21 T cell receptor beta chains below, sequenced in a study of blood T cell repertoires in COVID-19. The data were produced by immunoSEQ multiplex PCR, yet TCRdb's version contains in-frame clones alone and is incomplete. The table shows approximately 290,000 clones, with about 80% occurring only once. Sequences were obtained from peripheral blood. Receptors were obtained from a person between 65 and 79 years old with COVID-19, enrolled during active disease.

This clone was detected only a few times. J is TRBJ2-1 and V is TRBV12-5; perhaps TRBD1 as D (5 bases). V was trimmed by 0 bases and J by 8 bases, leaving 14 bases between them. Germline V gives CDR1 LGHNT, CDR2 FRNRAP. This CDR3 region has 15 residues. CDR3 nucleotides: TGTGCTAGTGGTTTGGTACGTGGGGAACAGGATGAGCAGTTCTTC. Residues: CASGLVRGEQDEQFF.

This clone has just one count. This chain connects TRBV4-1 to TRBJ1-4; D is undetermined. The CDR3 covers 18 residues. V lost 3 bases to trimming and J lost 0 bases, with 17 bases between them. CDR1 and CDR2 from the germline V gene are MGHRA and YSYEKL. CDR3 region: CASSHLATTNSTNEKLFF. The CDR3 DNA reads TGCGCCAGCAGCCACCTTGCGACGACAAATTCAACTAATGAAAAACTGTTTTTT.

The CDR3 reads CASSLWGTGRQETQYF. CDR3 nucleotide sequence: TGTGCCAGCAGTTTATGGGGGACAGGTCGGCAAGAGACCCAGTACTTC. V usage is TRBV28 and J usage is TRBJ2-5; TRBD1 matches 8 bases. The V segment lost 0 bases and the J segment 2 bases; nucleotides outside the gene matches: 5. The V gene's germline CDR1 is MDHEN and CDR2 SYDVKM. The CDR3 runs 16 residues.

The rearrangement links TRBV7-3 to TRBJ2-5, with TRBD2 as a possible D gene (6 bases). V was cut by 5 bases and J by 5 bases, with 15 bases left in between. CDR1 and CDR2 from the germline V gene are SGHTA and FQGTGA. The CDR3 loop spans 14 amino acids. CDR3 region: CASSPMGGRETQYF. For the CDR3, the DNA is TGTGCCAGCAGCCCAATGGGGGGTCGGGAGACCCAGTACTTC.

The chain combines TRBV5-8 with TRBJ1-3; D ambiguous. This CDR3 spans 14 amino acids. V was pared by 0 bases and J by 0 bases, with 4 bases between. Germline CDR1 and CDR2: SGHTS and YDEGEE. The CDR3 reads CASSLAGSGNTIYF. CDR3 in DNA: TGTGCCAGCAGCTTGGCGGGCTCTGGAAACACCATATATTTT.

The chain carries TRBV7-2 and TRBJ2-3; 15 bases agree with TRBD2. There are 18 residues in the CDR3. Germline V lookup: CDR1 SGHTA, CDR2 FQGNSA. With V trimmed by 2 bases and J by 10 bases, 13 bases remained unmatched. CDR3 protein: CASSLNAEGLAGGAAQYF. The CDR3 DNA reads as TGTGCCAGCAGCTTAAATGCGGAGGGACTAGCGGGAGGCGCTGCGCAGTATTTT.

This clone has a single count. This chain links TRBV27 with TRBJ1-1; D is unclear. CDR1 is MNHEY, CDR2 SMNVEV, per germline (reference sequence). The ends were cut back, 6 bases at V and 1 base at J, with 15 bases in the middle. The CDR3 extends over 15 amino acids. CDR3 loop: CASRRADWGNTEAFF. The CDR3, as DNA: TGTGCCAGCAGGAGGGCTGATTGGGGGAACACTGAAGCTTTCTTT.

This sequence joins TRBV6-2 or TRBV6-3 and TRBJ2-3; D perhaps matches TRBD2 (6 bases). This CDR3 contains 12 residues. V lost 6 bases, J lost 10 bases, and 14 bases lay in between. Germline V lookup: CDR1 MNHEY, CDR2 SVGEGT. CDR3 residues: CASSSRDFSQYF. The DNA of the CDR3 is TGTGCCAGCAGCTCCCGGGACTTTTCGCAGTATTTT.

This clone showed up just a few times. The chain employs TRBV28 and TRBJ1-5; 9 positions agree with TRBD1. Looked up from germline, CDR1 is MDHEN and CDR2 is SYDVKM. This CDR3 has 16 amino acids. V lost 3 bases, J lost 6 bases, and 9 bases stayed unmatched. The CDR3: CASSFPGTGGFQPQHF. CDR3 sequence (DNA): TGTGCCAGCAGTTTTCCCGGAACAGGGGGCTTTCAGCCCCAGCATTTT.

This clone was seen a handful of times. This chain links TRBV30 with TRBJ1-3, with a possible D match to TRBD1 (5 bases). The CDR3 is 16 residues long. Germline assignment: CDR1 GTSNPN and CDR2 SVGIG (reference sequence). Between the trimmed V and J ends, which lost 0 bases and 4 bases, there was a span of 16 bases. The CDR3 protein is CAWSVRRDLKGNTIYF. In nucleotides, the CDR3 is TGTGCCTGGAGTGTAAGGCGGGACTTAAAGGGAAACACCATATATTTT.

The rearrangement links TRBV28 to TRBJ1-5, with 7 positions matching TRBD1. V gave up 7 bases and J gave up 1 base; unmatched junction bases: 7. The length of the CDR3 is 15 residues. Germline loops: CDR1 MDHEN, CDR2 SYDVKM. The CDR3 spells CASTPRRGSNQPQHF. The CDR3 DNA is TGTGCCAGCACCCCACGCAGGGGGAGCAATCAGCCCCAGCATTTT. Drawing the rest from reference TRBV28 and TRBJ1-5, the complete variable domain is DVKVTQSSRYLVKRTGEKVFLECVQDMDHENMFWYRQDPGLGLRLIYFSYDVKMKEKGDIPEGYSVSREKKERFSLILESASTNQTSMYLCASTPRRGSNQPQHFGDGTRLSIL.

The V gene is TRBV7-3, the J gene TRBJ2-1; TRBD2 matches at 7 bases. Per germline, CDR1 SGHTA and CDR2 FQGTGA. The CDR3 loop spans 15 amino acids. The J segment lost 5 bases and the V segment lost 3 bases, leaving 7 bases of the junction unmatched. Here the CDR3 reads CASSFGLGVDNEQFF. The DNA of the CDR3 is TGTGCCAGCAGCTTTGGACTAGGGGTGGACAATGAGCAGTTCTTC.

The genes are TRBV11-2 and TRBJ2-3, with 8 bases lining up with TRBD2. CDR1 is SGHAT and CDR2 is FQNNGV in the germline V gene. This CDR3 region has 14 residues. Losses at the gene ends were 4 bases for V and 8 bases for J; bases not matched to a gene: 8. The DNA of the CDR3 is TGTGCCAGCAGCTCAAGAAGCGGGGGAGTTACGCAGTATTTT. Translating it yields CASSSRSGGVTQYF.

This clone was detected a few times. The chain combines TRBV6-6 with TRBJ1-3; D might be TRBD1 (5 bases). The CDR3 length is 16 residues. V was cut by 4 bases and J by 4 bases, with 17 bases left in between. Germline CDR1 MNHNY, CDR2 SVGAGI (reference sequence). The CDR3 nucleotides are TGTGCCAGCAGTTCCCGTGGGGGGGACGGCGGAAACACCATATATTTT. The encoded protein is CASSSRGGDGGNTIYF.

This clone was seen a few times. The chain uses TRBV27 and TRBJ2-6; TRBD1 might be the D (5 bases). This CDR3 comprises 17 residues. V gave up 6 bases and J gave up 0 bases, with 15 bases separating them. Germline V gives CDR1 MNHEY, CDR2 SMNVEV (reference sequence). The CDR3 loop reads CASSFLQEPSGANVLTF. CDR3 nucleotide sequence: TGTGCCAGCAGCTTTCTACAGGAACCCTCTGGGGCCAACGTCCTGACTTTC.

As DNA, the CDR3 is TGTGCCAGCAGTTTAGATGGCAGGGAAGCTTTCTTT. As protein: CASSLDGREAFF. V usage is TRBV6-2 or TRBV6-3 and J usage is TRBJ1-1; D is undetermined. The V and J ends lost 4 bases and 8 bases respectively, with 11 bases between them. The CDR3 has 12 residues. CDR1 MNHEY and CDR2 SVGEGT come from the germline V gene.

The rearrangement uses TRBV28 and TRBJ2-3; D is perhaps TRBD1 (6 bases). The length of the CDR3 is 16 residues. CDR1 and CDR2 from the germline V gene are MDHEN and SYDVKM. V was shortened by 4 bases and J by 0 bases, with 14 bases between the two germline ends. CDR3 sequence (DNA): TGTGCCAGCAGTTCCCCTGGACAGATTAGCACAGATACGCAGTATTTT. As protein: CASSSPGQISTDTQYF.

The CDR3 loop is CASSIGQGATYGYTF. CDR3 nucleotide sequence: TGCGCCAGCAGCATTGGACAGGGGGCAACCTATGGCTACACCTTC. The rearrangement joins TRBV5-1 to TRBJ1-2; 11 bases line up with TRBD1. The CDR3 is 15 amino acids. The V segment lost 4 bases and the J segment 4 bases; nucleotides outside the gene matches: 6. Germline V lookup: CDR1 SGHRS, CDR2 YFSETQ. Full variable domain (rest looked up from reference TRBV5-1 and TRBJ1-2): KAGVTQTPRYLIKTRGQQVTLSCSPISGHRSVSWYQQTPGQGLQFLFEYFSETQRNKGNFPGRFSGRQFSNSRSEMNVSTLELGDSALYLCASSIGQGATYGYTFGSGTRLTVV.

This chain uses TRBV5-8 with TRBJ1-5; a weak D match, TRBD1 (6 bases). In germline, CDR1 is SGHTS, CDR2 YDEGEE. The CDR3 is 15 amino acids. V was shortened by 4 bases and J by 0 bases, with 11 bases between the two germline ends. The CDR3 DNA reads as TGTGCCAGCAGCGGGGGCTCGGCTAGCAATCAGCCCCAGCATTTT. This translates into CASSGGSASNQPQHF.

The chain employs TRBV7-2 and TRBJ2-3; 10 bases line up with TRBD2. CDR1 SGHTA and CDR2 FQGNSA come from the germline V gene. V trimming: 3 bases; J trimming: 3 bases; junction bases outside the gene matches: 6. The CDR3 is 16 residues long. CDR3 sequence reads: CASSLSGGAGTDTQYF. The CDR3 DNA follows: TGTGCCAGCAGCTTGAGCGGGGGGGCTGGGACAGATACGCAGTATTTT.

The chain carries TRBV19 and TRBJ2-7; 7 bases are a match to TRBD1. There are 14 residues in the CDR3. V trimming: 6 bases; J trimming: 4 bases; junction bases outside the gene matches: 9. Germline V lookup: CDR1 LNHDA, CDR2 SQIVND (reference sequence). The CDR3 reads CASSYDRVSYEQYF. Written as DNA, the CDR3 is TGTGCCAGTAGCTACGACAGGGTATCGTACGAGCAGTACTTC.